Listed below are T cell receptor beta chains from one sample, sequenced in a study of shared clonotypes between healthy human individuals. Libraries were prepared by immunoSEQ multiplex PCR; TCRdb keeps only in-frame clonotypes and omits some of them. The repertoire holds hundreds of thousands of clones, with 74% as singletons. The specimen sequenced was memory CD4+ T cells sorted from blood. The receptors were sampled from a woman in her thirties in good health. The CDR3 runs from the conserved cysteine through the conserved F or W. A D gene is named only where the DNA matches it firmly. Rows give clone size only sometimes, using once, few, many, or a class for an expanded clone.

DNA | CDR3 | size | J | D | V
TGTGCCAGCAGCTTGCAGGGGAGGGGCGCGGGCTACACCTTC | CASSLQGRGAGYTF | once | TRBJ1-2 | . | TRBV6-5
TGCGCCAGCAGGTCCGGGACTAGCGGGAGGGCCAGTGCCGGGGAGCTGTTTTTT | CASRSGTSGRASAGELFF | many | TRBJ2-2 | TRBD2 | TRBV5-1
TGTGCCATCAGTGATCCGGGGCTCCAAGAGACCCAGTACTTC | CAISDPGLQETQYF | . | TRBJ2-5 | . | TRBV10-3
TGTGCCAGCTCACCACCGGCAAGGATAGGGAACTATGGCTACACCTTC | CASSPPARIGNYGYTF | . | TRBJ1-2 | . | TRBV18
TGTGCCAGCAGTAAATGGCACGGGCGGACTGAAGCTTTCTTT | CASSKWHGRTEAFF | . | TRBJ1-1 | . | TRBV7-9
TGTGCCAGCAGTGCGTCCGGGACAGGGAACTACGAGCAGTACTTC | CASSASGTGNYEQYF | few | TRBJ2-7 | TRBD1 | TRBV6-1
TGTGCCAGCAGTGAAATTTACGGAGACACTGAAGCTTTCTTT | CASSEIYGDTEAFF | few | TRBJ1-1 | . | TRBV6-1
TGTGCCAGCATTAAAGGGGGAACCGGCTACACCTTC | CASIKGGTGYTF | once | TRBJ1-2 | . | TRBV28
TGTGCCAGCAGCTGGGACCGACCGGATACGCAGTATTTT | CASSWDRPDTQYF | . | TRBJ2-3 | . | TRBV28
TGTGCCAGCAGTGAAATACAGGGCACTCAGCCCCAGCATTTT | CASSEIQGTQPQHF | . | TRBJ1-5 | . | TRBV2
TGCGCCAGCAGCCTAGAGGAACGGGCAGACACTGAAGCTTTCTTT | CASSLEERADTEAFF | . | TRBJ1-1 | . | TRBV4-1
TGTGCCAGCAGTGAACAGGGGGTGAGGGAGCAGTACTTC | CASSEQGVREQYF | many | TRBJ2-7 | TRBD1 | TRBV6-1
TGTGCCAGCAGCACCCAGGGGAGCGGTGAAAAACTGTTTTTT | CASSTQGSGEKLFF | few | TRBJ1-4 | . | TRBV6-6
TGTGCCAGTAGTATGGGCGCGACTAGCGGGATCAATGAGCAGTTCTTC | CASSMGATSGINEQFF | . | TRBJ2-1 | TRBD2 | TRBV19
TGCGCCAGCAGCTTGGGACAGGGTGGGGGAGAGACCCAGTACTTC | CASSLGQGGGETQYF | . | TRBJ2-5 | TRBD1 | TRBV5-1
TGTGCCAGCAGAGAGACAGGGGGCAATGAGCAGTTCTTC | CASRETGGNEQFF | . | TRBJ2-1 | TRBD1 | TRBV2
TGTGCCAGCAGCTTAGGGGGCCCTTCAACGGGGGAGCAGTACTTC | CASSLGGPSTGEQYF | . | TRBJ2-7 | . | TRBV7-6
TGCGCCAGCAGTGAGACAGGGGAGGACACTGAAGCTTTCTTT | CASSETGEDTEAFF | . | TRBJ1-1 | TRBD1 | TRBV10-2
TGTGCCAGCAGGCTACTAGCGGGAGTGGGCAATGAGCAGTTCTTC | CASRLLAGVGNEQFF | . | TRBJ2-1 | TRBD2 | TRBV2
TGTGCCAGCAGGATAGGAGGGACCCAAGAGACCCAGTACTTC | CASRIGGTQETQYF | once | TRBJ2-5 | . | TRBV28
TGCGCCAGCAGCCCAGGGACAGGGGGAACCGGGGAGCTGTTTTTT | CASSPGTGGTGELFF | many | TRBJ2-2 | TRBD1 | TRBV5-1
TGCGCCAGCAGCCAAAAACAGGGGGGCCCCTACGAGCAGTACTTC | CASSQKQGGPYEQYF | few | TRBJ2-7 | TRBD1 | TRBV5-1
TGCGCCAGCAGCTTGGGGGACAGGGATGGCGAAAAACTGTTTTTT | CASSLGDRDGEKLFF | many | TRBJ1-4 | TRBD1 | TRBV5-1
TGTGCCAGCAGCCTCTCAACAGGGATCTACGAGCAGTACTTC | CASSLSTGIYEQYF | . | TRBJ2-7 | . | TRBV9
TGTGCCAGCAGTCACTCCACAGGGGGTCGGCAGTTCTTC | CASSHSTGGRQFF | . | TRBJ2-1 | TRBD1 | TRBV14
TGTGCCAGCAGCAAAAGGGCCAGCGGGGCATACAATGAGCAGTTCTTC | CASSKRASGAYNEQFF | . | TRBJ2-1 | TRBD2 | TRBV7-3
TGTGCCAGCACTAAGGGGAGGGAAGAGACCCAGTACTTC | CASTKGREETQYF | many | TRBJ2-5 | TRBD2 | TRBV2
TGTGCCAGCAGTTTCCCCGGGCAGGGTGGGAACTATGGCTACACCTTC | CASSFPGQGGNYGYTF | . | TRBJ1-2 | . | TRBV28